Listed below are T cell receptor beta chains from one sample, sequenced in a study of cytomegalovirus exposure and HLA in healthy donors. Using immunoSEQ multiplex PCR, the repertoire was profiled, and TCRdb retains in-frame clones only, with some absent. The table lists about 91,000 clones, roughly two thirds of them singletons, with around 1.3% in the top ten. The sequenced sample was PBMCs. Receptors originate from a female donor in good health and CMV-seronegative. CDR3s leave out the opening cysteine and the closing phenylalanine or tryptophan.

j_gene: TRBJ1-6; v_gene: TRBV4-3; CDR3aa: ASSQDLYRNIKSYNSPLH
j_gene: TRBJ1-2; v_gene: TRBV29-1; CDR3aa: SVEWDRGNYGYT
j_gene: TRBJ2-3; v_gene: TRBV2; CDR3aa: ASSPVGGTDTQY
j_gene: TRBJ1-5; v_gene: TRBV7-2; CDR3aa: ASSLMGRPNQPQH
j_gene: TRBJ1-6; v_gene: TRBV5-4; CDR3aa: ASSLQGATGPPLH
j_gene: TRBJ2-5; v_gene: TRBV7-9; CDR3aa: ASSLGLAGKGETQY
j_gene: TRBJ2-5; v_gene: TRBV18; CDR3aa: ASSPPTGGRETQY
j_gene: TRBJ2-3; v_gene: TRBV5-4; CDR3aa: ASSSKRGGGDTQY
j_gene: TRBJ2-7; v_gene: TRBV5-5; CDR3aa: ASSGQGGYEQY
j_gene: TRBJ1-1; v_gene: TRBV6-4; CDR3aa: APRGLNTEAF
j_gene: TRBJ2-5; v_gene: TRBV9; CDR3aa: ASSVGRGASGETQY
j_gene: TRBJ1-3; v_gene: TRBV4-1; CDR3aa: ASSRDRGNTIY
j_gene: TRBJ1-5; v_gene: TRBV6-1; CDR3aa: ASSESTPGANQPQH
j_gene: TRBJ1-3; v_gene: TRBV18; CDR3aa: ASSPRTGAKGNTIY
j_gene: TRBJ1-1; v_gene: TRBV10-3; CDR3aa: AISESGTQGGTEAF
j_gene: TRBJ2-3; v_gene: TRBV7-2; CDR3aa: ASSFGQGHTDTQY
j_gene: TRBJ2-7; v_gene: TRBV10-2; CDR3aa: ASSESGRGSYEQY
j_gene: TRBJ1-2; v_gene: TRBV27; CDR3aa: ASSTYRDRDGYT
j_gene: TRBJ2-7; v_gene: TRBV5-1; CDR3aa: ASSLGLAGEIEQY
j_gene: TRBJ1-1; v_gene: TRBV27; CDR3aa: ASSLWGENTEAF
j_gene: TRBJ2-5; v_gene: TRBV7-7; CDR3aa: ASSLGLAGNQETQY
j_gene: TRBJ1-5; v_gene: TRBV29-1; CDR3aa: SVGTANQPQH
j_gene: TRBJ2-2; v_gene: TRBV9; CDR3aa: ASSPEGANTGELF
j_gene: TRBJ1-1; v_gene: TRBV10-3; CDR3aa: AISESGGPAF
j_gene: TRBJ2-5; v_gene: TRBV6-6; CDR3aa: ASRRDISVETQY
j_gene: TRBJ1-5; v_gene: TRBV18; CDR3aa: ASSPQGGGPGTNQPQH
j_gene: TRBJ2-7; v_gene: TRBV19; CDR3aa: ASSIGRWQGGYEQY
j_gene: TRBJ1-1; v_gene: TRBV27; CDR3aa: ASSSGNTEAF
j_gene: TRBJ1-2; v_gene: TRBV14; CDR3aa: ASSHRAGSNYGYT
j_gene: TRBJ2-1; v_gene: TRBV7-9; CDR3aa: ASSLGGRYYNEQF
j_gene: TRBJ2-3; v_gene: TRBV19; CDR3aa: ASSPRSGGTDTQY
j_gene: TRBJ1-2; v_gene: TRBV11-2; CDR3aa: ASSLGTGLANYGYT
j_gene: TRBJ2-4; v_gene: TRBV25-1; CDR3aa: ASSVTGVDIQY
j_gene: TRBJ2-7; v_gene: TRBV6-1; CDR3aa: ASSERGSYEQY
j_gene: TRBJ2-2; v_gene: TRBV2; CDR3aa: ASYTPGSGELF
j_gene: TRBJ1-2; v_gene: TRBV20-1; CDR3aa: SAQTGAYT